Sequencing of this T cell receptor (beta chain) was carried out in a study of cytomegalovirus exposure and HLA in healthy donors. For this clone: Antigen unknown.

The CDR3 is 13 residues long. The V gene's germline CDR1 is SSHAT and CDR2 FNYEAQ (reference sequence). Vbeta (60) and Jbeta (13) primers were used in the PCR. Generated by immunoSEQ multiplex PCR, the TCRdb table keeps only in-frame clones and is missing some. The sample yields about 170,000 clones, around 84% seen once. Study results and caveats: Across donors, presence/absence analyses took sequencing depth to be roughly uniform. Per published accounts, TCR beta sequences correctly predicted the HLA-A and HLA-B alleles of most subjects.

The clonotype comes from a man younger than 30 in good health and CMV-seropositive. The sample was PBMCs. V usage is TRBV7-7 and J usage is TRBJ1-5; D call uncertain. The CDR3 region has the DNA TGTGCTCCCCCCCGCGGGCGCAATCAGCCCCAGCATTTT. This gives the protein CAPPRGRNQPQHF.